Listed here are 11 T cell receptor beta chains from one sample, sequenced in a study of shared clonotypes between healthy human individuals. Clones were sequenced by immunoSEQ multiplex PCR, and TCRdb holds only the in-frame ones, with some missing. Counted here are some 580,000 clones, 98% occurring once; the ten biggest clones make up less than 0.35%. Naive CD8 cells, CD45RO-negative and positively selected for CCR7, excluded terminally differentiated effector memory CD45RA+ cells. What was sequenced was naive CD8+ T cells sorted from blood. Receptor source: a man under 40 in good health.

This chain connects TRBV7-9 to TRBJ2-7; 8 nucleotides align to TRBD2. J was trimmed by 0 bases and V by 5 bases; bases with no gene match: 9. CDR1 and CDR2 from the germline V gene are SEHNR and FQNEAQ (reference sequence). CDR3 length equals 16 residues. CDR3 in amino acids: CASSPGTRGGSYEQYF. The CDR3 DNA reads TGTGCCAGCAGCCCTGGGACTAGAGGAGGCTCCTACGAGCAGTACTTC.

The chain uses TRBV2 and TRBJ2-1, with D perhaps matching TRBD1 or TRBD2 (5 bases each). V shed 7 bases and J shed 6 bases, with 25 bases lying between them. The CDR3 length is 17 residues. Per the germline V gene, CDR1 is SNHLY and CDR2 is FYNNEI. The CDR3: CASIEAEIGTDRNEQFF. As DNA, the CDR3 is TGTGCCAGCATCGAGGCGGAGATCGGGACCGACCGCAATGAGCAGTTCTTC.

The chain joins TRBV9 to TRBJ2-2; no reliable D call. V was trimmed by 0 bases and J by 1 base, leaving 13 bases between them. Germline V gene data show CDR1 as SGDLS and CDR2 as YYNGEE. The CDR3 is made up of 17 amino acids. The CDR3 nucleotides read TGTGCCAGCAGCGTAGTTACTACAGCCCGGAACACCGGGGAGCTGTTTTTT. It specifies CASSVVTTARNTGELFF. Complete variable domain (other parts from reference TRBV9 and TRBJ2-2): DSGVTQTPKHLITATGQRVTLRCSPRSGDLSVYWYQQSLDQGLQFLIQYYNGEERAKGNILERFSAQQFPDLHSELNLSSLELGDSALYFCASSVVTTARNTGELFFGEGSRLTVL.

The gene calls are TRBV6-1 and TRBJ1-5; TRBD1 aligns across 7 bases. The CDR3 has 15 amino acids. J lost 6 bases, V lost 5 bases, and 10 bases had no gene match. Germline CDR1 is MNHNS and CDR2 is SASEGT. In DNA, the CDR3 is TGTGCCAGCAGTTGGACAGGAGAAAACGCTCAGCCCCAGCATTTT. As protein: CASSWTGENAQPQHF.

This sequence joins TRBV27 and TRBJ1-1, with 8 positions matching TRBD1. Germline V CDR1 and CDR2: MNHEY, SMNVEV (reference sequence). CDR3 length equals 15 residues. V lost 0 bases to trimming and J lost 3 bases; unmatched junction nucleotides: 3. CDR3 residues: CASSLSQGADTEAFF. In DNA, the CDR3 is TGTGCCAGCAGTTTATCTCAGGGGGCGGACACTGAAGCTTTCTTT.

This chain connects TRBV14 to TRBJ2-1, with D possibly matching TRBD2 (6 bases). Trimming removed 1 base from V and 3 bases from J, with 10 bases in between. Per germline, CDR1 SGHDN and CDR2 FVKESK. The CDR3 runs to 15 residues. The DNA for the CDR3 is TGTGCCAGCAGCCAAGTTGTTAGCGGCTACAATGAGCAGTTCTTC. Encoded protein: CASSQVVSGYNEQFF.

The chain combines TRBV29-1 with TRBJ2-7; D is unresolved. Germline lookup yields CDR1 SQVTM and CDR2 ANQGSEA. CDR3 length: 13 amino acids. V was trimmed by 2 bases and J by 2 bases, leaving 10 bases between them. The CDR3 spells CSVEREQPYEQYF. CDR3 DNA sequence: TGCAGCGTTGAAAGGGAACAGCCCTACGAGCAGTACTTC.

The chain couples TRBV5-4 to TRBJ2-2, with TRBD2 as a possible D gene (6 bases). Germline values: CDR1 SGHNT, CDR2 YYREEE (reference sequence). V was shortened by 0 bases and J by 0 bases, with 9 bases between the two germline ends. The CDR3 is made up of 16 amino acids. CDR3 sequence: CASSLDVAANTGELFF. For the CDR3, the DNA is TGTGCCAGCAGCTTGGACGTAGCGGCGAACACCGGGGAGCTGTTTTTT.

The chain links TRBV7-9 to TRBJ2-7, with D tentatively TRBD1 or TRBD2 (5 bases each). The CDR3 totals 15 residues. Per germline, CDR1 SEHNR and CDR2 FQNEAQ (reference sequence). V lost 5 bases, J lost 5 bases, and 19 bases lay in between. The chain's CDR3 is CASSLLGPKTNEQYF. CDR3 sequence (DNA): TGTGCCAGCAGCCTATTGGGACCAAAAACTAACGAGCAGTACTTC. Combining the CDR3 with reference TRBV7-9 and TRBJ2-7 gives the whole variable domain DTGVSQNPRHKITKRGQNVTFRCDPISEHNRLYWYRQTLGQGPEFLTYFQNEAQLEKSRLLSDRFSAERPKGSFSTLEIQRTEQGDSAMYLCASSLLGPKTNEQYFGPGTRLTVT.

The CDR3 DNA follows: TGCGCCAGCAGCCCCACTTTAGCGGGAGTGTCCTACGAGCAGTACTTC. It translates to CASSPTLAGVSYEQYF. V and J are TRBV4-3 and TRBJ2-7; 9 bases fit TRBD2. This CDR3 spans 16 amino acids. The germline gives CDR1 LGHNA, CDR2 YSLEER. Losses at the gene ends were 4 bases for V and 1 base for J; bases not matched to a gene: 8.

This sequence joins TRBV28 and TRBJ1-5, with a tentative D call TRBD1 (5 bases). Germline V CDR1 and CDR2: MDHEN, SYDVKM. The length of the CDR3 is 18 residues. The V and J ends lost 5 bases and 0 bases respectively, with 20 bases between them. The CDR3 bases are TGTGCCAGCAGTCCGAAGCTGACCGGGACTTATAGCAATCAGCCCCAGCATTTT. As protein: CASSPKLTGTYSNQPQHF.